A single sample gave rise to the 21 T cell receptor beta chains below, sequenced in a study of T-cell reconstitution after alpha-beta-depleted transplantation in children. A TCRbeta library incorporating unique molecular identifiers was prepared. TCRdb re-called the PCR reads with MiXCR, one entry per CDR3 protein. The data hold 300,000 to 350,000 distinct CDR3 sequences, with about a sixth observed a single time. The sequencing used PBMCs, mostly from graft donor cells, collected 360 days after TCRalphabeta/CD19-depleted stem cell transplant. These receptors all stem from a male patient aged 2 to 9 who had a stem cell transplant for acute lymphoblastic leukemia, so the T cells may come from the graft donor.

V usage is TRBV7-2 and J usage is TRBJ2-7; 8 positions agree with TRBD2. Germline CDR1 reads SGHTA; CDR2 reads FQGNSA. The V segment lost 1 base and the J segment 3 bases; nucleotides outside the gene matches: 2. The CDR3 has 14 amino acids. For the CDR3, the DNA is TGTGCCAGCAGCTTAGTGCTAGCGGGCTACGAGCAGTACTTC. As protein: CASSLVLAGYEQYF.

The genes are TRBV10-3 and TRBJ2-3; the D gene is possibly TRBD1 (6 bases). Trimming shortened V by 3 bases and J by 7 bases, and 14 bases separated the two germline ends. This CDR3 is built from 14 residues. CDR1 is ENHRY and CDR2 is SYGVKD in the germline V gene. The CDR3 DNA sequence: TGTGCCATCAGTGACTCCCCGCAGGGGAATACGCAGTATTTT. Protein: CAISDSPQGNTQYF.

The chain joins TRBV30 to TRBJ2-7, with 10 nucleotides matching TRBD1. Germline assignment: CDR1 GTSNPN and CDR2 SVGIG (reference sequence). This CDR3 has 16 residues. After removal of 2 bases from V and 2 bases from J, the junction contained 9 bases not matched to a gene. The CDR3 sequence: CAWSPGTGDRAYEQYF. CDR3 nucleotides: TGTGCCTGGAGTCCCGGGACAGGGGACAGGGCCTACGAGCAGTACTTC.

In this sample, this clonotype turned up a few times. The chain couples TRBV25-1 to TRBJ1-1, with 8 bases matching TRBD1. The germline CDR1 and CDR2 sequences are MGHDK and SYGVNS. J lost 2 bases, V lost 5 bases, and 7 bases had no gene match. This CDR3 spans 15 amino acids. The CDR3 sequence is CASSYGDRRNTEAFF. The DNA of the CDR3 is TGTGCCAGCAGTTATGGGGACAGGCGTAACACTGAAGCTTTCTTT.

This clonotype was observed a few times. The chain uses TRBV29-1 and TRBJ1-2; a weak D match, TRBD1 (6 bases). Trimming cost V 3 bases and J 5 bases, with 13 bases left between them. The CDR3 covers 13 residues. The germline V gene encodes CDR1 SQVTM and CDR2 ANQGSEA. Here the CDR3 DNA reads TGCAGCGTTGATACGCAGGGGTATTATGGCTACACCTTC. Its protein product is CSVDTQGYYGYTF.

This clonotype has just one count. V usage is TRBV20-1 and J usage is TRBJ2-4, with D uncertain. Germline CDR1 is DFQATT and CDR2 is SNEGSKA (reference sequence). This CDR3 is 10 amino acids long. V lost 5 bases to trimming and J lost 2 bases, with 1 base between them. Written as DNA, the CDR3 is TGCAGTGCTTCCAAAAACATTCAGTACTTC. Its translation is CSASKNIQYF.

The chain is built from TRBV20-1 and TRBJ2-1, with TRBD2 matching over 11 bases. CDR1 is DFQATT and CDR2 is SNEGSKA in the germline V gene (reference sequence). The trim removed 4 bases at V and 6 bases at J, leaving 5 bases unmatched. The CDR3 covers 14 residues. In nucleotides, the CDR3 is TGCAGTGCTACGGGACTAGCGGTCACCAATGAGCAGTTCTTC. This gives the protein CSATGLAVTNEQFF.

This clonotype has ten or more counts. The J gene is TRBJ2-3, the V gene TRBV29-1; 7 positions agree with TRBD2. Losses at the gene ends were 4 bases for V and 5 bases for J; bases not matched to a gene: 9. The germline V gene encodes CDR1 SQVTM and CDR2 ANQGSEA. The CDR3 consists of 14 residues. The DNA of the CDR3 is TGCAGCGTTGGAGGTAGCGGGTTTAGAGATACGCAGTATTTT. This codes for CSVGGSGFRDTQYF.

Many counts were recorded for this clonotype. The CDR3 here is CASSLAGFQETQYF. The CDR3 DNA sequence: TGTGCCAGCAGTTTAGCGGGATTCCAAGAGACCCAGTACTTC. The genes are TRBV28 and TRBJ2-5; maybe TRBD2 (6 bases). From germline, CDR1 is MDHEN and CDR2 SYDVKM. The CDR3 covers 14 residues. V dropped 2 bases and J dropped 1 base, with 8 bases sitting between them.

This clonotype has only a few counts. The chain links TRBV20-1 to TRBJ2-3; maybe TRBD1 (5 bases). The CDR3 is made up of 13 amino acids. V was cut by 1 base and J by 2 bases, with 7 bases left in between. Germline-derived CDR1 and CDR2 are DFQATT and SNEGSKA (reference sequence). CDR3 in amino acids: CSARVGATDTQYF. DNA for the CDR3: TGCAGTGCTAGAGTTGGGGCCACAGATACGCAGTATTTT.

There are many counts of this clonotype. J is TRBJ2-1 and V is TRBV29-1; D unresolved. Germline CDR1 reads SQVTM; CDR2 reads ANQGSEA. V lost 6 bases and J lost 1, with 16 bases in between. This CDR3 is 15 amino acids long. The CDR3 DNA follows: TGCAGCGTGGAGAAGGGCGAAAGGTCCTACAATGAGCAGTTCTTC. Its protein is CSVEKGERSYNEQFF.

The CDR3 bases are TGCGCCAGCAGCTCCTGGGGGACTAGCGGGAGTGGAGAGACCCAGTACTTC. Its protein is CASSSWGTSGSGETQYF. The rearrangement links TRBV5-1 to TRBJ2-5; TRBD2 aligns across 14 bases. V dropped 3 bases and J dropped 4; count of bases not matched to a gene: 8. Germline assignment: CDR1 SGHRS and CDR2 YFSETQ. CDR3 length equals 17 residues.

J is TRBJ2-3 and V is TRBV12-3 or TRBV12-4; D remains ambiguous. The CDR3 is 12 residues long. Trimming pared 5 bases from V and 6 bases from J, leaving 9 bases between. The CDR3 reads CASSIGWDTQYF. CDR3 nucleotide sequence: TGTGCCAGCAGTATTGGCTGGGATACGCAGTATTTT.

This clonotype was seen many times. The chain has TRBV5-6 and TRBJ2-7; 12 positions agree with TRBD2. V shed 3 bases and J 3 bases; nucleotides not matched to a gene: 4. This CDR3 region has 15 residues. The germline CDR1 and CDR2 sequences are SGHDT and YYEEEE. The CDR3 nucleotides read TGTGCCAGCAGCTACGGACTAGCGGGAATCTACGAGCAGTACTTC. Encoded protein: CASSYGLAGIYEQYF. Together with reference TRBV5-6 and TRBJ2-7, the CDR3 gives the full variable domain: DAGVTQSPTHLIKTRGQQVTLRCSPKSGHDTVSWYQQALGQGPQFIFQYYEEEERQRGNFPDRFSGHQFPNYSSELNVNALLLGDSALYLCASSYGLAGIYEQYFGPGTRLTVT.

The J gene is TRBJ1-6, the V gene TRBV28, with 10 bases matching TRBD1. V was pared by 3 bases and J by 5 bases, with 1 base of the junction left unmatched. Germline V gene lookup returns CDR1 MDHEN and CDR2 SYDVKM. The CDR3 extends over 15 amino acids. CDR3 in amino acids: CASSFDRGHNSPLHF. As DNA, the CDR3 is TGTGCCAGCAGTTTCGACAGGGGGCATAATTCACCCCTCCACTTT.

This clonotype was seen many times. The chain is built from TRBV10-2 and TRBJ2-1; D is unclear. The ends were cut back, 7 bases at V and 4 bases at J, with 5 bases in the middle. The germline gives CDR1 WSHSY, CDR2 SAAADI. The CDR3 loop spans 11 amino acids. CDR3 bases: TGCGCCAGCACCCAATACAATGAGCAGTTCTTC. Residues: CASTQYNEQFF.

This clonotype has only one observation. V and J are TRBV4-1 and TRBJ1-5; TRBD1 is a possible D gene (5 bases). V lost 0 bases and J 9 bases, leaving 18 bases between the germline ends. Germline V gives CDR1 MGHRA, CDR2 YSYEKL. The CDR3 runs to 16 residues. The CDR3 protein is CASSQEPRVGIRPQHF. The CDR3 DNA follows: TGCGCCAGCAGCCAAGAACCCAGGGTCGGCATAAGGCCCCAGCATTTT.

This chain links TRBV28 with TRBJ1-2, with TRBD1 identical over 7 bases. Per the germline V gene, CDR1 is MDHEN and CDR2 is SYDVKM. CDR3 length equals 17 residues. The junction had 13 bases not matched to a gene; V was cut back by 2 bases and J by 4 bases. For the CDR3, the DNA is TGTGCCAGCAGTTTAAACCCCACAGGGGCGTACGTCTATGGCTACACCTTC. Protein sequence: CASSLNPTGAYVYGYTF.

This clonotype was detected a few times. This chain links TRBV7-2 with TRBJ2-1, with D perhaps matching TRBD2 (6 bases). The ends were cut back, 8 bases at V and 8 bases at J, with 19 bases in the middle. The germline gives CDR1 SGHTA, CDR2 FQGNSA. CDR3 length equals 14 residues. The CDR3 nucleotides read TGTGCCAGCTCCTTAGGGACTGAGGTCTATGAGCAGTTCTTC. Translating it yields CASSLGTEVYEQFF.

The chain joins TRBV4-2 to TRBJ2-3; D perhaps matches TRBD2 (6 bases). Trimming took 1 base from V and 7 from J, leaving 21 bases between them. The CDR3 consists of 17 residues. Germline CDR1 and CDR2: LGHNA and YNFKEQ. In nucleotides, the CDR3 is TGTGCCAGCAGCCAAGTGACACTAGTAGGGACTGGGAATACGCAGTATTTT. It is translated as CASSQVTLVGTGNTQYF.

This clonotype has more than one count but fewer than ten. The CDR3 region has the DNA TGCGCCAGCAGCTTTTCGGGCGGATTCACAGATACGCAGTATTTT. Its protein is CASSFSGGFTDTQYF. The chain carries TRBV5-1 and TRBJ2-3; D is uncertain. The CDR3 totals 15 residues. Trimming removed 2 bases at V and 2 bases at J, with 12 bases between. Per the germline V gene, CDR1 is SGHRS and CDR2 is YFSETQ.